This T cell receptor (beta chain) was recorded in a study of CD8 T cells in Susac syndrome (dated 2019 in TCRdb). For the study in its entirety: Of the Susac syndrome patients who were sequenced, under 10 were in clinical remission while more than five had clinically active disease. At blood withdrawal, Susac syndrome patients were either therapy-naive, taking corticosteroids (in some cases with IVIg as well), or taking IVIg alone. Whether CD8+ T cell activation and differentiation in Susac syndrome was antigen driven was tested using repertoire sequencing.

At the junction V is shortened by 1 base and J by 9 bases; bases outside the gene matches: 4. CDR1 KGHSH and CDR2 LQKENI are derived from the germline V gene. Spanning cysteine to phenylalanine, the CDR3 consists of 15 amino acids. Here the CDR3 DNA is all that survives: 45 bases in frame from base 1. What the work shows at the level of the full study, not this receptor alone: The TCR sequencing and HLA analysis was acknowledged to have included a relatively small number of individuals. The CD4+ T cell repertoire of patients with Susac syndrome showed no detectable clonal expansion.

Peripheral blood CD8+ and CD4+ T cells from healthy donors, Susac syndrome patients and multiple sclerosis patients were profiled using high-throughput TCR beta sequencing. Susac syndrome patients met recently defined diagnostic criteria for definite or probable disease. Bulk CD8+ and CD4+ T cells were purified by magnetic negative isolation, whereas CD8+ TEMRA cells were enriched by FACS. Blood was collected in EDTA tubes and processed within 24 hours, with PBMCs isolated through density gradient centrifugation. PBMCs intended for TCR sequencing were cryopreserved in liquid nitrogen and thawed later in a water bath at 37 degrees C. The sorted or isolated CD4+, CD8+ and CD8+ TEMRA cells had a purity of 90% or higher. RNA was extracted with the RNeasy kit and roughly 0.45 to 1 ug was reverse transcribed using random hexamers. The immunoSEQ multiplex PCR assay, which covers 54 Vbeta and 13 Jbeta segments, was used to amplify TCR beta CDR3 regions. To correct PCR amplification bias, a synthetic template baseline was used for both primer optimization and computational correction. As for how the authors treated the data: Reads were annotated to V, D and J genes according to IMGT and were analyzed with immunoSEQ Analyzer, with only productive sequences retained. To calculate clonality, Shannon entropy was normalized by log2 of the number of productive unique sequences and then subtracted from one. For each patient and control, public and private clones were evaluated among the 100 most prevalent clones. Clones were defined as Susac-specific if absent from the healthy and MS cohorts, from 1052 published viral clones and from other ImmuneACCESS disease sequences. TCRdb's own reprocessing of the public reads used fastp at Q25 and MiXCR and kept productive beta chains. Each entry is one CDR3 protein sequence, shown with its most common DNA and genes. In this record, the V and J calls reflect TCRdb's handling and not the investigators' own analysis. This sample lists about 94,000 distinct CDR3 sequences; 85% to 95% were detected once. The leading ten clones occupy about 0.28% of the sample.

A note on this clonotype: Its antigen remains undetermined. Per-base qualities were not stored, and no clone one base away is much larger.

The sample taken for sequencing was CD4+ T cells from PBMCs. The receptor chain draws on TRBV18 and TRBJ2-1; 12 bases in the junction line up with TRBD1. This TCR was recovered from a human donor with Susac syndrome. The bases are TGTGCCAGCTCACCACGGGGACAGGGGGCGAGTGAGCAGTTCTTC. Protein translation: CASSPRGQGASEQFF.